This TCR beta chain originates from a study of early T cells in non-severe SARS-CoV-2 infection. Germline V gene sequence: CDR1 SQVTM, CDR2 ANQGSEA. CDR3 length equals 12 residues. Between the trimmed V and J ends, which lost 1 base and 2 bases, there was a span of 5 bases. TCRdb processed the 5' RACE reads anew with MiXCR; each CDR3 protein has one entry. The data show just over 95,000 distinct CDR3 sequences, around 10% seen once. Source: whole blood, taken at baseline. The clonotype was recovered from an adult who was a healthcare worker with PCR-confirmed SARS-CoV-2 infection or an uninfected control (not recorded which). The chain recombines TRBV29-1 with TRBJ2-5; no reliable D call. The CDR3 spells CSVEVGQETQYF. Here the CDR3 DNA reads TGCAGCGTTGAAGTCGGGCAAGAGACCCAGTACTTC.